The rows below give T cell receptor beta chains drawn from one sample of a study of CD8+ T cells in alopecia areata. Produced via immunoSEQ multiplex PCR; TCRdb's table is partial and in-frame only. The sample records about 260,000 clones, roughly 60% being singletons. The sequencing used CD4+ T cells sorted from blood, collected at approximately week 51, from a patient treated with tofacitinib. Receptors were obtained from a human donor with alopecia areata. Each CDR3 is given with its conserved first and last residue. Each record gives: D gene, J gene, clone size, V gene, CDR3 protein, CDR3 DNA. The D gene is left open where the match is weak. Expanded clones are given a class, and other clones once, few, many or no size at all.

- | TRBJ1-5 | few | TRBV30 | CAWSVQSGNQPQHF | TGTGCCTGGAGTGTACAGAGCGGGAATCAGCCCCAGCATTTT
- | TRBJ1-2 | - | TRBV6-5 | CASPRGHYGYTF | TGTGCCAGTCCTCGTGGGCACTATGGCTACACCTTC
TRBD1 | TRBJ1-1 | - | TRBV5-4 | CASSEGQGGTEAFF | TGTGCCAGCAGCGAGGGACAGGGGGGCACTGAAGCTTTCTTT
- | TRBJ2-3 | - | TRBV7-9 | CASSGWGAPSTDTQYF | TGTGCCAGCAGCGGATGGGGGGCCCCTAGCACAGATACGCAGTATTTT
TRBD1 | TRBJ1-1 | - | TRBV30 | CACPKQGSTEAFF | TGTGCCTGTCCAAAACAGGGGTCCACTGAAGCTTTCTTT
TRBD1 | TRBJ2-3 | - | TRBV15 | CATSRMDRGTDTQYF | TGTGCCACCAGCAGGATGGACAGGGGCACAGATACGCAGTATTTT
- | TRBJ2-3 | - | TRBV29-1 | CSVEGPQGSPTDTQYF | TGCAGCGTTGAAGGGCCCCAGGGGAGTCCGACAGATACGCAGTATTTT
- | TRBJ2-2 | - | TRBV7-2 | CASSLVENTGELFF | TGTGCCAGCAGCTTAGTGGAAAACACCGGGGAGCTGTTTTTT
TRBD2 | TRBJ2-4 | - | TRBV9 | CASSAGLAGAVQYF | TGTGCCAGCAGCGCCGGACTAGCGGGGGCCGTTCAGTACTTC
TRBD2 | TRBJ2-1 | - | TRBV29-1 | CSASAGTSAYNEQFF | TGCAGCGCCTCGGCCGGGACTAGCGCCTACAATGAGCAGTTCTTC
TRBD2 | TRBJ2-1 | once | TRBV5-1 | CASSLTSGGANEQFF | TGCGCCAGCAGCTTGACTAGCGGGGGGGCCAATGAGCAGTTCTTC
- | TRBJ2-7 | - | TRBV10-3 | CAISAGYEQYF | TGTGCCATCAGTGCTGGATACGAGCAGTACTTC
- | TRBJ1-6 | - | TRBV6-1 | CAGSGESSYNSPLHF | TGTGCCGGCAGTGGAGAGAGCTCCTATAATTCACCCCTCCACTTT
- | TRBJ1-2 | few | TRBV27 | CASTTAGLGYTF | TGTGCCAGCACTACGGCGGGCTTAGGCTACACCTTC
- | TRBJ2-5 | few | TRBV4-1 | CASSQVEAAETQYF | TGCGCCAGCAGCCAAGTAGAAGCGGCGGAGACCCAGTACTTC
TRBD1 | TRBJ1-2 | few | TRBV29-1 | CSVEGRGLIGYTF | TGCAGCGTTGAAGGCAGGGGGCTGATTGGCTACACCTTC
- | TRBJ2-2 | - | TRBV13 | CASSLRGSALSGELFF | TGTGCCAGCAGCCTCAGAGGCAGCGCATTATCCGGGGAGCTGTTTTTT
TRBD1 | TRBJ1-4 | - | TRBV5-1 | CASSLGQGDVEKLFF | TGCGCCAGCAGCTTGGGTCAGGGGGACGTTGAAAAACTGTTTTTT
TRBD1 | TRBJ1-4 | - | TRBV5-1 | CASSRGTATNEKLFF | TGCGCCAGCAGCCGGGGGACAGCAACTAATGAAAAACTGTTTTTT
TRBD1 | TRBJ1-2 | - | TRBV7-8 | CASSLGSQGWNGYTF | TGTGCCAGCAGCTTAGGTTCACAGGGGTGGAATGGCTACACCTTC
- | TRBJ1-6 | - | TRBV6-6 | CASSYSNGASNSPLHF | TGTGCCAGCAGTTACTCGAACGGGGCCTCTAATTCACCCCTCCACTTT
- | TRBJ1-1 | few | TRBV20-1 | CSAGDFKEAFF | TGCAGTGCGGGGGACTTCAAAGAAGCTTTCTTT
- | TRBJ2-7 | - | TRBV28 | CASSLGLISDEQYF | TGTGCCAGCAGTCTTGGACTTATCAGCGACGAGCAGTACTTC
- | TRBJ2-3 | - | TRBV4-2 | CASIPNNRSTDTQYF | TGTGCCAGCATCCCCAATAACAGGAGCACAGATACGCAGTATTTT
- | TRBJ1-5 | - | TRBV30 | CAWNQGSNQPQHF | TGTGCCTGGAACCAGGGTAGCAATCAGCCCCAGCATTTT
- | TRBJ1-5 | once | TRBV9 | CASSAGGNQPQHF | TGTGCCAGCAGCGCCGGGGGCAATCAGCCCCAGCATTTT
- | TRBJ2-1 | once | TRBV11-2 | CASSSSEAYNEQFF | TGTGCCAGCAGCTCTAGCGAAGCCTACAATGAGCAGTTCTTC
- | TRBJ1-1 | - | TRBV7-9 | CASSLAGAVTEAFF | TGTGCCAGCAGCTTAGCGGGAGCTGTCACTGAAGCTTTCTTT
- | TRBJ1-5 | - | TRBV2 | CASSDSTVAQPQHF | TGTGCCAGCAGTGATTCCACGGTCGCTCAGCCCCAGCATTTT
- | TRBJ1-1 | - | TRBV7-8 | CASSSRQNTEAFF | TGTGCCAGCAGCTCGCGACAGAACACTGAAGCTTTCTTT
- | TRBJ1-5 | - | TRBV30 | CAWSVGENQPQHF | TGTGCCTGGAGTGTCGGAGAGAATCAGCCCCAGCATTTT
TRBD1 | TRBJ2-1 | - | TRBV27 | CASRSGTGVRNEQFF | TGTGCCAGCAGGTCCGGGACAGGGGTGAGAAATGAGCAGTTCTTC
- | TRBJ1-5 | - | TRBV29-1 | CSVDILWDNQPQHF | TGCAGCGTTGATATCCTGTGGGACAATCAGCCCCAGCATTTT
TRBD1 | TRBJ1-6 | - | TRBV30 | CAWQGQLNSPLHF | TGTGCCTGGCAGGGACAGCTAAATTCACCCCTCCACTTT
TRBD1 | TRBJ1-5 | - | TRBV12-5 | CASGSDRGPNQPQHF | TGTGCTAGTGGTTCTGACAGGGGCCCGAATCAGCCCCAGCATTTT
TRBD1 | TRBJ2-1 | - | TRBV5-1 | CASSLAGDRGLYEQFF | TGCGCCAGCAGCTTGGCAGGGGACAGGGGGCTCTATGAGCAGTTCTTC
- | TRBJ2-5 | few | TRBV18 | CASSPRDTTKETQYF | TGTGCCAGCTCACCGAGGGACACAACAAAGGAGACCCAGTACTTC
TRBD1 | TRBJ1-2 | - | TRBV6-6 | CASSRDRVANYGYTF | TGTGCCAGCAGTCGGGACAGGGTGGCCAACTATGGCTACACCTTC
- | TRBJ1-4 | - | TRBV30 | CAGSRGATNEKLFF | TGTGCAGGGAGTAGGGGGGCAACTAATGAAAAACTGTTTTTT
TRBD1 | TRBJ1-5 | - | TRBV6-6 | CASTRDSPQPQHF | TGTGCCAGCACACGGGACAGCCCTCAGCCCCAGCATTTT
- | TRBJ2-3 | few | TRBV30 | CAWSVGGEEDTQYF | TGTGCCTGGAGTGTTGGGGGTGAAGAAGATACGCAGTATTTT
- | TRBJ2-2 | - | TRBV5-4 | CASSLDGYGELFF | TGTGCCAGCAGCTTGGATGGGTACGGGGAGCTGTTTTTT
- | TRBJ1-2 | - | TRBV30 | CAWSVSDYYGYTF | TGTGCCTGGAGTGTGTCAGACTACTATGGCTACACCTTC
TRBD1 | TRBJ1-5 | - | TRBV5-1 | CASRQGVNQPQHF | TGCGCCAGCAGACAGGGGGTCAATCAGCCCCAGCATTTT
- | TRBJ1-4 | - | TRBV4-2 | CASSQEPGAGEKLFF | TGTGCCAGCAGCCAAGAACCAGGGGCAGGCGAAAAACTGTTTTTT
- | TRBJ2-1 | - | TRBV5-1 | CASSLGQDPSNEQFF | TGCGCCAGCAGCTTGGGACAGGACCCCTCCAATGAGCAGTTCTTC
- | TRBJ2-5 | - | TRBV10-3 | CAISEELPRQETQYF | TGTGCCATCAGTGAAGAATTGCCCAGACAAGAGACCCAGTACTTC
TRBD2 | TRBJ2-1 | few | TRBV14 | CASSQETSSNEQFF | TGTGCCAGCAGCCAAGAGACTAGCAGCAATGAGCAGTTCTTC
TRBD2 | TRBJ2-5 | - | TRBV19 | CASTSGRAGETQYF | TGTGCCAGTACCTCTGGGAGGGCTGGGGAGACCCAGTACTTC
TRBD2 | TRBJ2-3 | - | TRBV29-1 | CSVDRRGGNTDTQYF | TGCAGCGTTGACCGGCGCGGGGGGAACACAGATACGCAGTATTTT
- | TRBJ1-1 | - | TRBV30 | CAWSAFMNTEAFF | TGTGCCTGGAGTGCCTTCATGAACACTGAAGCTTTCTTT